Sequencing of this T cell receptor beta chain was carried out in a study of T cell repertoires in ileal Crohn's disease. Across the study: Thiopurines (around 11) or anti-TNF agents (around 17) were given postoperatively to about half. At postoperative colonoscopy, neoterminal ileum biopsies were taken as M6.

Measured with immunoSEQ multiplex PCR; TCRdb has only the in-frame clones, and not every one. Of some 20,000 clones listed, about three quarters are singletons. Indicated time point: neoterminal ileum biopsy at postoperative endoscopy, about 6 months after surgery. Findings and caveats of the study: Compared with non-smokers, active smokers at surgery showed more clonal expansions. The median delay to postoperative endoscopy was 6.9 months.

In regard to this clone: Antigen: not known.

This CDR3 region has 14 residues. Trimming removed 11 bases from V and 4 bases from J; junction bases left unmatched: 14. Germline loops: CDR1 ENHRY, CDR2 SYGVKD. The clonotype originates from an adult with Crohn's disease. This chain links TRBV10-3 with TRBJ2-7, with 7 positions matching TRBD2. The sequenced sample was ileal tissue. The chain's CDR3 is CASSSGDTLYEQYF. The CDR3 DNA reads as TGTGCCTCCTCCAGCGGGGATACTCTATACGAGCAGTACTTC.